Following are 32 T cell receptor beta chains from one sample sequenced in a study of blood T cell repertoires in COVID-19. TCRdb's table, derived via immunoSEQ multiplex PCR, lists solely in-frame clones and lacks some. The sample holds 250,000 or so clones, roughly four fifths seen once. The sequenced sample was peripheral blood. The receptor set was obtained from a woman older than 75 with acute or convalescent COVID-19.

The chain couples TRBV27 to TRBJ2-5; the match to TRBD1 covers 11 bases. The CDR3 runs to 16 residues. Germline lookup yields CDR1 MNHEY and CDR2 SMNVEV (reference sequence). V lost 1 base and J lost 1; bases outside the gene matches: 2. The CDR3 nucleotides are TGTGCCAGCAGTTTATTTGGGACAGGGGGCCAAGAGACCCAGTACTTC. Translation gives CASSLFGTGGQETQYF.

The V gene is TRBV3-1 (or the pseudogene TRBV3-2), the J gene TRBJ2-1, with D uncertain. V was trimmed by 2 bases and J by 5 bases, leaving 4 bases between them. CDR3 size: 12 residues. Per germline, CDR1 LGHDT and CDR2 YNNKEL (reference sequence). CDR3 in DNA: TGTGCCAGCAGCCAACTAAACAATGAGCAGTTCTTC. Its translation is CASSQLNNEQFF.

CDR3 DNA sequence: TGTGCCAGCAGTTCAGCGCAGGGTGTTTATCAGCCCCAGCATTTT. The encoded protein is CASSSAQGVYQPQHF. The V gene is TRBV28, the J gene TRBJ1-5; TRBD1 might be the D (5 bases). This CDR3 comprises 15 residues. With 4 bases removed from V and 5 bases from J, the gap between germline ends came to 15 bases. Germline V CDR1 and CDR2: MDHEN, SYDVKM.

The chain combines TRBV5-6 with TRBJ2-3, with a possible D match to TRBD2 (5 bases). There are 13 residues in the CDR3. Trimming left V 1 base short and J 3 bases short, with 6 bases between. Per the germline V gene, CDR1 is SGHDT and CDR2 is YYEEEE. In DNA, the CDR3 is TGTGCCAGCAGCTTGCTAGCTACAGATACGCAGTATTTT. Its protein is CASSLLATDTQYF.

V is TRBV5-5 and J is TRBJ2-3, with 7 bases matching TRBD2. V lost 3 bases, J lost 4 bases, and 5 bases stayed unmatched. The CDR3 is made up of 14 amino acids. Germline CDR1 SGHKS, CDR2 YYEKEE (reference sequence). CDR3 amino acids: CASSSQTSPDTQYF. Written as DNA, the CDR3 is TGTGCCAGCAGCTCCCAGACTAGCCCAGATACGCAGTATTTT.

The chain employs TRBV4-2 and TRBJ1-2; D may be TRBD1 (6 bases). V was cut by 3 bases and J by 4 bases, with 12 bases left in between. Per germline, CDR1 LGHNA and CDR2 YNFKEQ. The CDR3 loop spans 14 amino acids. The chain's CDR3 is CASSQGDRSYGYTF. The CDR3 DNA reads as TGTGCCAGCAGCCAGGGAGACAGGAGCTATGGCTACACCTTC.

The chain links TRBV7-9 to TRBJ1-1; a weak D match, TRBD1 (6 bases). Germline V gene sequence: CDR1 SEHNR, CDR2 FQNEAQ (reference sequence). V lost 3 bases, J lost 1 base, and 12 bases lay in between. This CDR3 has 15 amino acids. The CDR3 loop reads CASSFWGQKNTEAFF. The CDR3 bases are TGTGCCAGCAGCTTTTGGGGACAAAAGAACACTGAAGCTTTCTTT.

This clone was seen only a few times. In the same sample, other DNA sequences code for this CDR3. The CDR3 region has the DNA TGCGCCAGCAGCTTGGGACAGAGCTACAATGAGCAGTTCTTC. This translates into CASSLGQSYNEQFF. The chain links TRBV5-1 to TRBJ2-1; tentative D call: TRBD1 (5 bases). CDR1 and CDR2 from the germline V gene are SGHRS and YFSETQ. CDR3 length: 14 residues. V was pared by 0 bases and J by 3 bases, with 7 bases between.

The chain couples TRBV4-3 to TRBJ2-2, with D unresolved. CDR1 and CDR2 (germline): LGHNA, YSLEER. Trimming removed 8 bases at V and 8 bases at J, with 24 bases between. CDR3 length: 16 amino acids. CDR3 protein: CASSKEPETISGELFF. CDR3 in DNA: TGCGCCAGCTCTAAAGAACCCGAAACTATCTCTGGGGAGCTGTTTTTT.

The chain couples TRBV2 to TRBJ2-2; 8 positions agree with TRBD2. The CDR3 loop spans 14 amino acids. The germline V gene has CDR1 SNHLY and CDR2 FYNNEI. Trimming removed 11 bases from V and 4 bases from J; junction bases left unmatched: 9. CDR3 bases: TGTGCCGGAAAGCGGGAGTCGGTCACCGGGGAGCTGTTTTTT. It codes for CAGKRESVTGELFF.

The chain is built from TRBV4-2 and TRBJ1-1, with 7 positions matching TRBD1. J was trimmed by 0 bases and V by 2 bases; bases with no gene match: 3. The germline CDR1 and CDR2 sequences are LGHNA and YNFKEQ. This CDR3 is built from 15 residues. In DNA, the CDR3 is TGTGCCAGCAGCCAAACACAGGGGTTGAACACTGAAGCTTTCTTT. Translation: CASSQTQGLNTEAFF.

This chain connects TRBV29-1 to TRBJ1-5; D gene unclear. CDR3 size: 12 residues. CDR1 and CDR2 (germline): SQVTM, ANQGSEA. With 4 bases removed from V and 6 bases from J, the gap between germline ends came to 10 bases. CDR3 loop: CSVGEGVQPQHF. In DNA, the CDR3 is TGCAGCGTTGGGGAGGGTGTTCAGCCCCAGCATTTT. Using reference TRBV29-1 and TRBJ1-5 for the parts outside the CDR3, the full variable domain is SAVISQKPSRDICQRGTSLTIQCQVDSQVTMMFWYRQQPGQSLTLIATANQGSEATYESGFVIDKFPISRPNLTFSTLTVSNMSPEDSSIYLCSVGEGVQPQHFGDGTRLSIL.

For the CDR3, the DNA is TGTGCCAGCAGCCCGACGACAGGGAACAATGAGCAGTTCTTC. Protein sequence: CASSPTTGNNEQFF. V usage is TRBV7-2 and J usage is TRBJ2-1, with 7 bases identical to TRBD1. CDR1 SGHTA and CDR2 FQGNSA come from the germline V gene. CDR3 length: 14 residues. Trimming at V came to 5 bases and at J to 5 bases, leaving 6 bases not matched to a gene. Full variable domain (remainder filled in from reference TRBV7-2 and TRBJ2-1): GAGVSQSPSNKVTEKGKDVELRCDPISGHTALYWYRQSLGQGLEFLIYFQGNSAPDKSGLPSDRFSAERTGGSVSTLTIQRTQQEDSAVYLCASSPTTGNNEQFFGPGTRLTVL.

This clone occurred once. CDR3 DNA sequence: TGTGCCAGCAGCTCACCAAACTCGATTGCCACAACTAATGAAAAACTGTTTTTT. Residues: CASSSPNSIATTNEKLFF. The chain has TRBV7-9 and TRBJ1-4; D uncertain. This CDR3 has 18 amino acids. Germline loops: CDR1 SEHNR, CDR2 FQNEAQ (reference sequence). Trimming removed 4 bases from V and 0 bases from J, with 18 bases in between.

V gene TRBV6-4 combines with J gene TRBJ2-1; TRBD2 matches 11 bases. The CDR3 runs to 15 residues. Trimming took 3 bases from V and 6 from J; bases not matched to a gene: 4. CDR1 is MRHNA, CDR2 SNTAGT, per germline. This CDR3 reads CASSETGTSGNEQFF. The CDR3, as DNA: TGTGCCAGCAGTGAAACCGGGACTAGCGGCAATGAGCAGTTCTTC.

The rearrangement joins TRBV7-3 to TRBJ2-2; a possible D gene is TRBD2 (5 bases). The CDR3 is 14 amino acids. Germline CDR1 reads SGHTA; CDR2 reads FQGTGA. Deletions cut 5 bases from V and 0 bases from J, with 7 bases between. CDR3 bases: TGTGCCAGCAGCAGCGGTTCGAACACCGGGGAGCTGTTTTTT. This translates into CASSSGSNTGELFF.

The chain has TRBV29-1 and TRBJ1-1; possible D gene TRBD1, 6 bases. The CDR3 is 11 amino acids. Germline CDR1 and CDR2: SQVTM and ANQGSEA. This chain's CDR3 is CSSKGGTEAFF. The CDR3 nucleotides read TGCAGTTCTAAAGGGGGCACTGAAGCTTTCTTT.

The chain links TRBV5-1 to TRBJ2-7; D may be TRBD1 (6 bases). Germline assignment: CDR1 SGHRS and CDR2 YFSETQ. Trimming pared 4 bases from V and 3 bases from J, leaving 11 bases between. CDR3 length: 13 amino acids. The CDR3: CASSPDSFYEQYF. The CDR3 DNA reads TGCGCCAGCAGCCCGGACAGTTTCTACGAGCAGTACTTC.

The CDR3 loop is CASSYRLQGVGSETQYF. The CDR3 bases are TGTGCCAGCAGTTACCGCCTACAGGGGGTCGGTTCAGAGACCCAGTACTTC. V and J are TRBV6-2 or TRBV6-3 and TRBJ2-5; TRBD1 matches at 8 bases. This CDR3 comprises 17 residues. Germline V gives CDR1 MNHEY, CDR2 SVGEGT. The V gene end was trimmed by 2 bases and the J gene end by 4 bases; junction bases not matched to a gene: 12.

This clone appeared once. This rearrangement joins TRBV5-1 to TRBJ2-5, with a weak D call TRBD1 (6 bases). The V end was cut by 0 bases, the J end by 3 bases, with 12 bases between. Per germline, CDR1 SGHRS and CDR2 YFSETQ. This CDR3 contains 15 residues. Here the CDR3 reads CASSLGPDRKETQYF. The DNA of the CDR3 is TGCGCCAGCAGCTTGGGTCCGGACAGAAAAGAGACCCAGTACTTC.

This chain uses TRBV28 with TRBJ1-2; D is perhaps TRBD1 (6 bases). V lost 3 bases to trimming and J lost 8 bases, with 13 bases between them. The CDR3 sequence is 13 residues long. From germline, CDR1 is MDHEN and CDR2 SYDVKM. CDR3 loop: CASSLGAGMGYTF. The CDR3 nucleotides read TGTGCCAGCAGTTTGGGGGCTGGTATGGGCTACACCTTC.

This clone was observed a single time. V gene TRBV5-1 combines with J gene TRBJ1-4; possible D gene TRBD1, 6 bases. V gave up 2 bases and J gave up 0 bases, with 11 bases separating them. The CDR3 extends over 16 amino acids. Germline CDR1 reads SGHRS; CDR2 reads YFSETQ. CDR3 DNA: TGCGCCAGCAGCTTTAGACAGGTGACAACTAATGAAAAACTGTTTTTT. Amino acids: CASSFRQVTTNEKLFF.

The rearrangement joins TRBV29-1 to TRBJ1-4, with no clear D. CDR3 length: 12 amino acids. V gave up 4 bases and J gave up 3 bases, with 6 bases separating them. The V gene's germline CDR1 is SQVTM and CDR2 ANQGSEA. The CDR3 DNA sequence: TGCAGCGTTGGTCGGGCTAATGAAAAACTGTTTTTT. As protein: CSVGRANEKLFF.

There are a few counts of this clone. The chain uses TRBV7-3 and TRBJ2-1; the D is unclear. CDR3 length: 12 amino acids. Deletions cut 3 bases from V and 7 bases from J, with 7 bases between. Germline assignment: CDR1 SGHTA and CDR2 FQGTGA. The DNA of the CDR3 is TGTGCCAGCAGCTTGGTGGAGAATGAGCAGTTCTTC. It yields the protein CASSLVENEQFF.

The V gene is TRBV12-3 or TRBV12-4, the J gene TRBJ1-2; no definite D call. The V end was cut by 2 bases, the J end by 4 bases, with 8 bases between. The CDR3 length is 13 residues. This chain's CDR3 is CASSLSRVYGYTF. In DNA form, the CDR3 reads TGTGCCAGCAGTTTATCTCGCGTCTATGGCTACACCTTC.

This rearrangement joins TRBV6-2 or TRBV6-3 to TRBJ2-1, with 7 bases that match TRBD2. Germline V CDR1 and CDR2: MNHEY, SVGEGT. The ends lost 2 bases at V and 6 bases at J; junction bases unmatched: 7. The length of the CDR3 is 15 residues. The CDR3 spells CASSYGTPGGNEQFF. CDR3 nucleotides: TGTGCCAGCAGTTACGGAACCCCGGGGGGCAATGAGCAGTTCTTC.

CDR3 sequence reads: CASSGVPGPQGQNIQYF. CDR3 nucleotide sequence: TGTGCCAGCAGCGGGGTACCGGGACCCCAGGGGCAAAACATTCAGTACTTC. The chain employs TRBV5-4 and TRBJ2-4, with D maybe TRBD1 (6 bases). The ends were cut back, 4 bases at V and 5 bases at J, with 22 bases in the middle. The CDR3 consists of 17 residues. Germline V gene sequence: CDR1 SGHNT, CDR2 YYREEE (reference sequence).

The CDR3 here is CASSLVWTGSRTGANVLTF. In DNA, the CDR3 is TGTGCCAGCAGCTTAGTCTGGACAGGGAGCAGGACTGGGGCCAACGTCCTGACTTTC. J is TRBJ2-6 and V is TRBV7-2; 8 bases line up with TRBD1. V trimming: 1 base; J trimming: 2 bases; junction bases outside the gene matches: 10. This CDR3 spans 19 amino acids. Looked up from germline, CDR1 is SGHTA and CDR2 is FQGNSA. The entire variable domain, with the rest obtained from reference TRBV7-2 and TRBJ2-6, is as follows: GAGVSQSPSNKVTEKGKDVELRCDPISGHTALYWYRQSLGQGLEFLIYFQGNSAPDKSGLPSDRFSAERTGGSVSTLTIQRTQQEDSAVYLCASSLVWTGSRTGANVLTFGAGSRLTVL.

The chain carries TRBV7-2 and TRBJ1-5, with 9 bases identical to TRBD1. This CDR3 contains 15 residues. Per the germline V gene, CDR1 is SGHTA and CDR2 is FQGNSA. V trimming: 5 bases; J trimming: 0 bases; junction bases outside the gene matches: 2. CDR3 loop: CASSPDRGSNQPQHF. In nucleotides, the CDR3 is TGTGCCAGCAGCCCGGACAGGGGTAGCAATCAGCCCCAGCATTTT.

The chain recombines TRBV7-3 with TRBJ2-1; D is unclear. Germline V gene data show CDR1 as SGHTA and CDR2 as FQGTGA. CDR3 length: 13 amino acids. Trimming removed 1 base from V and 3 bases from J, with 4 bases in between. CDR3 nucleotide sequence: TGTGCCAGCAGCTTAAACAGCTACAATGAGCAGTTCTTC. Translating gives CASSLNSYNEQFF.

The chain uses TRBV27 and TRBJ1-1; 9 nucleotides match TRBD1. Germline CDR1 and CDR2: MNHEY and SMNVEV (reference sequence). The CDR3 contains 13 residues. V lost 2 bases to trimming and J lost 11 bases; unmatched junction nucleotides: 6. The CDR3 protein is CASSLTGGRGAFF. CDR3 nucleotide sequence: TGTGCCAGCAGTTTAACAGGGGGCCGTGGGGCTTTCTTT.

This clone was seen only once. V and J are TRBV4-3 and TRBJ1-2; 8 positions match TRBD1. The germline CDR1 and CDR2 sequences are LGHNA and YSLEER. The CDR3 runs to 12 residues. Losses at the gene ends were 3 bases for V and 8 bases for J; bases not matched to a gene: 2. The CDR3 is CASSHRQGGYTF. The CDR3 nucleotides are TGCGCCAGCAGCCACCGACAGGGGGGCTACACCTTC.